The subject of this entry is one T cell receptor (beta chain). Sample time point: peripheral blood 6 weeks after treatment start. This sample is drawn from a study of PD-L1 blockade in urothelial cancer. Germline V gives CDR1 MNHNS, CDR2 SASEGT. J lost 6 bases, V lost 3 bases, and 5 bases had no gene match. This CDR3 is 15 amino acids long. Assay: immunoSEQ multiplex PCR; the TCRdb copy retains only in-frame clones and omits some. The sample shows some 110,000 clones, approximately 89% of them seen only once. The V gene is TRBV6-1, the J gene TRBJ1-5; TRBD1 matches 10 bases. This TCR was recovered from a man aged 55 to 70 with urothelial cancer. This sample comprised PBMCs, obtained around atezolizumab (anti-PD-L1) treatment. In nucleotides, the CDR3 is TGTGCCAGCAGTGACCGGACAGGGGGAGGTCAGCCCCAGCATTTT. As protein: CASSDRTGGGQPQHF.